Below, 4 T cell receptor beta chains from the same sample are listed, as sequenced in a study of T cell responses to AZD1222 COVID-19 vaccine. Clones were sequenced by immunoSEQ multiplex PCR, and TCRdb holds only the in-frame ones, with some missing. The sample holds under 150,000 clones, about 92% seen once. The source material was peripheral blood, sampled on day 0 of AZD1222 vaccination. These TCRs come from an adult in good health.

The rearrangement uses TRBV5-1 and TRBJ2-5, with D hard to call. Germline CDR1 is SGHRS and CDR2 is YFSETQ. V lost 3 bases, J lost 2 bases, and 8 bases lay in between. The CDR3 contains 13 residues. Written as DNA, the CDR3 is TGCGCCAGCAGCTCTGGTACACAAGAGACCCAGTACTTC. Its protein product is CASSSGTQETQYF.

The chain joins TRBV29-1 to TRBJ2-7; D ambiguous. The germline V gene encodes CDR1 SQVTM and CDR2 ANQGSEA. This CDR3 is 13 amino acids long. Trimming removed 4 bases from V and 2 bases from J, with 12 bases in between. CDR3 sequence: CSVGEPRAYEQYF. Here the CDR3 DNA reads TGCAGCGTTGGAGAACCGAGAGCCTACGAGCAGTACTTC.

V and J are TRBV6-1 and TRBJ1-1, with D tentatively TRBD1 (6 bases). CDR3 length: 16 amino acids. V was shortened by 6 bases and J by 0 bases, with 17 bases between the two germline ends. Germline CDR1 reads MNHNS; CDR2 reads SASEGT. The CDR3 protein is CASREQGNILNTEAFF. The DNA for the CDR3 is TGTGCCAGCAGGGAACAGGGAAATATATTGAACACTGAAGCTTTCTTT.

The chain links TRBV27 to TRBJ2-5; D possibly matches TRBD1 or TRBD2 (5 bases each). The CDR3 length is 16 residues. The germline CDR1 and CDR2 sequences are MNHEY and SMNVEV (reference sequence). Trimming removed 6 bases from V and 1 base from J, with 18 bases in between. The CDR3 reads CASSSKLGRVQETQYF. DNA of the CDR3: TGTGCCAGCAGCTCTAAGTTGGGGCGGGTCCAAGAGACCCAGTACTTC.